The 8 T cell receptor beta chains presented below share a single source sample, sequenced in a study of cytomegalovirus exposure and HLA in healthy donors. PCR employed 60 Vbeta and 13 Jbeta primers. Only in-frame clones appear in the TCRdb table, and some are missing; sequencing was by immunoSEQ multiplex PCR. The table includes about 160,000 clones, around 84% detected once. The sample taken for sequencing was PBMCs. The source of these receptors is a young man in good health and CMV-seronegative.

The V call is TRBV4-1, the J call TRBJ2-1, with D maybe TRBD2 (7 bases). Germline assignment: CDR1 MGHRA and CDR2 YSYEKL. V was trimmed by 1 base and J by 7 bases, leaving 14 bases between them. This CDR3 region has 15 residues. The CDR3 DNA sequence: TGCGCCAGCAGCCAAGTTGGGGAGGGGGGAAATGAGCAGTTCTTC. It specifies CASSQVGEGGNEQFF.

V usage is TRBV15 and J usage is TRBJ2-5, with D tentatively TRBD2 (6 bases). Per the germline V gene, CDR1 is LNHNV and CDR2 is YYDKDF (reference sequence). The CDR3 sequence is 13 residues long. V lost 3 bases and J 5 bases, leaving 10 bases between the germline ends. The CDR3 DNA sequence: TGTGCCACCAGCAGCGGGACTTGGGAGACCCAGTACTTC. Protein sequence: CATSSGTWETQYF.

V gene TRBV7-2 combines with J gene TRBJ2-5, with unresolved D. Germline CDR1 and CDR2: SGHTA and FQGNSA. V was clipped by 4 bases and J by 4 bases, with 13 bases between them. This CDR3 has 14 residues. CDR3 in DNA: TGTGCCAGCAGCTCCGAATACTACCGAGAGACCCAGTACTTC. It codes for CASSSEYYRETQYF. Looking up the rest from reference TRBV7-2 and TRBJ2-5 gives the full variable domain: GAGVSQSPSNKVTEKGKDVELRCDPISGHTALYWYRQSLGQGLEFLIYFQGNSAPDKSGLPSDRFSAERTGGSVSTLTIQRTQQEDSAVYLCASSSEYYRETQYFGPGTRLLVL.

The chain employs TRBV20-1 and TRBJ2-7; possibly TRBD2 for D (5 bases). With 0 bases removed from V and 10 bases from J, the gap between germline ends came to 10 bases. The CDR3 is 11 residues long. CDR1 DFQATT and CDR2 SNEGSKA come from the germline V gene (reference sequence). CDR3 coding DNA: TGCAGTGCTAGAGATGATCTAGCACAGTACTTC. It translates to CSARDDLAQYF.

The chain joins TRBV7-8 to TRBJ2-7; 7 nucleotides line up with TRBD2. V was clipped by 4 bases and J by 4 bases; unmatched bases: 13. Germline-derived CDR1 and CDR2 are SGHVS and FQNEAQ. The CDR3 runs 16 residues. The CDR3 DNA sequence: TGTGCCAGCAGCTCCTTTATGGCTAGCGGAAAATACGAGCAGTACTTC. As protein: CASSSFMASGKYEQYF.

This chain connects TRBV2 to TRBJ1-2, with 8 bases identical to TRBD1. J gave up 3 bases and V 9 bases, and 6 bases lay outside the gene matches. This CDR3 region has 13 residues. Germline values: CDR1 SNHLY, CDR2 FYNNEI. The CDR3 bases are TGTGCCAGTGGGGTACAGGGGGACTATGGCTACACCTTC. Translation gives CASGVQGDYGYTF.

J is TRBJ2-3 and V is TRBV29-1; 10 bases are a match to TRBD1. The CDR3 is 14 residues long. Trimming at V came to 8 bases and at J to 2 bases, leaving 7 bases not matched to a gene. Germline-derived CDR1 and CDR2 are SQVTM and ANQGSEA. CDR3 in DNA: TGCAGCCATGAGGGGACAGGGGTCACAGATACGCAGTATTTT. Translated, it gives CSHEGTGVTDTQYF.

V is TRBV18 and J is TRBJ2-6; D possibly corresponds to TRBD1 (6 bases). V lost 3 bases and J 0 bases, leaving 6 bases between the germline ends. In germline, CDR1 is KGHSH, CDR2 LQKENI. This CDR3 has 15 amino acids. The CDR3 reads CASSPDSSGANVLTF. CDR3 bases: TGTGCCAGCTCACCGGACAGCTCTGGGGCCAACGTCCTGACTTTC.